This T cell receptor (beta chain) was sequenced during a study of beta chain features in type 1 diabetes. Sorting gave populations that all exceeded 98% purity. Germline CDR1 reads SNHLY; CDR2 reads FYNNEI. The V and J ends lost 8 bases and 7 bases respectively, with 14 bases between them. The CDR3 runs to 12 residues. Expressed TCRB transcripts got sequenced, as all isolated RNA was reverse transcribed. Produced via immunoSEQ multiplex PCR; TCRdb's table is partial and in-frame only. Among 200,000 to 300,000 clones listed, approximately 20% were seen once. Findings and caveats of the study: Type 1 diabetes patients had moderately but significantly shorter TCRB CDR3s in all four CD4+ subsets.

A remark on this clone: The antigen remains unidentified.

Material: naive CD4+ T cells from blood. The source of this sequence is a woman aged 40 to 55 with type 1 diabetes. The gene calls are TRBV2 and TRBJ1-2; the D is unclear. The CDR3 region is CASVPQARGYTF. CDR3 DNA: TGTGCCAGCGTCCCGCAAGCGCGTGGCTACACCTTC.